The 7 T cell receptor beta chains reported below all come from one sample, sequenced in a study of T cells in women clearing cervical HPV infection. Assay used: immunoSEQ multiplex PCR; TCRdb lists only in-frame clones, some missing. This sample lists roughly 48,000 clones; its ten largest clones have 1.5% to 2%. Sequenced sample: blood buffy coat. The receptors here all came from a woman aged 18 to 75 with a cervical HPV16 infection that either progressed to CIN3+ or cleared (not recorded which).

To note about this clone: Coverage ceases 3 residues before the CDR3 finishes, and the germline J gene fills in the end. The genes are TRBV18 and TRBJ2-7; TRBD1 matches at 7 bases. The V gene's germline CDR1 is KGHSH and CDR2 LQKENI. J gave up 3 bases and V 2 bases, and 7 bases lay outside the gene matches. The CDR3 has 15 residues. The CDR3 spells CASSPFPTGNYEQYF. CDR3 DNA, as far as it was read: TGTGCCAGCTCACCATTCCCGACAGGGAACTACGAG.

Remarks on this clone: The sequenced fragment ends 3 residues before the CDR3 boundary, so the rest is inferred from the germline J gene. This chain connects TRBV5-1 to TRBJ2-7; TRBD2 aligns across 13 bases. The CDR3 is 17 residues long. Per germline, CDR1 SGHRS and CDR2 YFSETQ. Losses at the gene ends were 1 base for V and 5 bases for J; bases not matched to a gene: 9. Incomplete CDR3 DNA: TGCGCCAGCAGCTTGCTACCGACTAGCGGGAGGTACCACGAG. Protein sequence: CASSLLPTSGRYHE. The CDR3, in full, reads CASSLLPTSGRYHEQYF.

In regard to this clone: Coverage ceases 3 residues before the CDR3 finishes, and the germline J gene fills in the end. The rearrangement links TRBV14 to TRBJ1-2; D not certain. The germline gives CDR1 SGHDN, CDR2 FVKESK. The CDR3 has 13 residues. The CDR3 sequence is CASSQDYYWGYTF. The part of the CDR3 DNA that was read is TGTGCCAGCAGCCAAGATTACTATTGGGGC.

With regard to this clone: The sequence runs out 3 residues before the end of the CDR3; the remainder is reconstructed from the germline J gene. The chain combines TRBV4-1 with TRBJ1-1, with 7 bases identical to TRBD1. The CDR3 runs to 18 residues. Germline CDR1 and CDR2: MGHRA and YSYEKL. Losses at the gene ends were 4 bases for V and 3 bases for J; bases not matched to a gene: 17. The CDR3 bases that were read are TGCGCCAGCAGCCCCCGAATGGCAGGGGGATTTTTCTACACTGAA. Residues: CASSPRMAGGFFYTE. The complete CDR3 reads CASSPRMAGGFFYTEAFF.

The CDR3: CASSFGTANEKLFF. The CDR3 DNA, read in part, is TGTGCCAGCAGCTTCGGGACAGCTAATGAAAAA. The rearrangement links TRBV5-6 to TRBJ1-4; 7 nucleotides agree with TRBD1. The CDR3 end lies 3 residues beyond the end of the read and is filled in from the germline J gene. Germline values: CDR1 SGHDT, CDR2 YYEEEE. The CDR3 loop spans 14 amino acids. The J segment lost 3 bases and the V segment lost 2 bases, leaving 1 base of the junction unmatched.

As concerns this clone: The CDR3 end is not reached by the read, which stops 3 residues before it; the germline J gene fills it in. The chain carries TRBV6-2 or TRBV6-3 and TRBJ1-2; D is possibly TRBD1 (5 bases). Germline CDR1 is MNHEY and CDR2 is SVGEGT. CDR3 length: 15 amino acids. Trimming took off 6 bases at V and 5 bases at J, with 19 bases between the two ends. The sequenced CDR3 bases are TGTGCCAGCAGCCGGACCGAGTTACCAGGGTATGGC. This translates into CASSRTELPGYG. The CDR3 in its entirety is CASSRTELPGYGYTF.

Partial CDR3 DNA: TGTGCCAGTAGTACCCAGATTTACAATGAG. Its protein product is CASSTQIYNE. From start to end, the CDR3 is CASSTQIYNEQFF. V usage is TRBV19 and J usage is TRBJ2-1; D is ambiguous. The sequence runs out 3 residues before the end of the CDR3; the remainder is reconstructed from the germline J gene. The V and J ends lost 4 bases and 4 bases respectively, with 8 bases between them. From germline, CDR1 is LNHDA and CDR2 SQIVND (reference sequence). This CDR3 contains 13 residues.